This T cell receptor beta chain came from a study of cytomegalovirus exposure and HLA in healthy donors. PCR employed 60 Vbeta and 13 Jbeta primers. Assay used: immunoSEQ multiplex PCR; TCRdb lists only in-frame clones, some missing. The sample table sets out fewer than 85,000 clones. Whole-study results and caveats: Immune exposure was documented only through CMV serostatus. A missense DCLRE1C variant was associated with V- and J-gene trimming of TCR beta chains in a later analysis, and an independent cohort replicated the association. By a later analysis, the bulk of CMV-associated TCR beta chains appeared HLA-restricted.

Concerning this clone: What it binds is not known.

Germline CDR1 reads SGHVS; CDR2 reads FQNEAQ. CDR3 length equals 18 residues. With 4 bases removed from V and 4 bases from J, the gap between germline ends came to 25 bases. Donors sampled were nominally healthy, though unrecorded immune exposures were likely. This clonotype was sampled from a woman in her thirties or forties in good health and CMV-seropositive. Material: PBMCs. The chain has TRBV7-8 and TRBJ2-5, with D perhaps matching TRBD1 (5 bases). In DNA form, the CDR3 reads TGTGCCAGCAGCTCAATAGGTGGTACGGACAACACCGGAGAGACCCAGTACTTC. It codes for CASSSIGGTDNTGETQYF.